This TCR beta chain was recovered during a study of T cell responses to AZD1222 COVID-19 vaccine. Notes on the study in general: After the peak T cell response, and only then, were repertoires sampled. Spike as a whole was targeted by vaccine-associated CD4 TCRs, dominant at 160-218 and 743-854. An increase in Spike-specific TCR breadth and depth was observed after two AZD1222 doses.

A note on this clone: What it binds is unknown.

Germline lookup yields CDR1 MDHEN and CDR2 SYDVKM. V trimming: 5 bases; J trimming: 3 bases; junction bases outside the gene matches: 8. CDR3 length: 15 amino acids. The repertoire was sequenced with immunoSEQ multiplex PCR; TCRdb's copy has only in-frame clones and lacks some. The repertoire holds 70,000 to 95,000 clones, with 88% as singletons. This sequence joins TRBV28 and TRBJ1-1, with 8 bases matching TRBD1. This material consisted of peripheral blood, taken on day 0 of MenACWY control vaccination. This sequence was found in an adult in good health. CDR3 bases: TGTGCCAGCAGTACCGCCGGGACAGGATACACTGAAGCTTTCTTT. Residues: CASSTAGTGYTEAFF.